These 29 T cell receptor beta chains came from one sample sequenced in a study of identical twins. One entry per CDR3 protein results from TCRdb running MiXCR on the 5' RACE reads. This table holds around 280,000 distinct CDR3 sequences, 8% to 9% found once. These data also featured in a second study, about yellow fever vaccine responses in identical twins.

Sequencing input: memory (CD45RO+) T cells sorted from blood. Receptors were obtained from a woman between 18 and 29 years old in good health.

This clonotype was found many times. The chain uses TRBV7-9 and TRBJ2-3, with 8 positions matching TRBD2. The J segment lost 5 bases and the V segment lost 7 bases, leaving 11 bases of the junction unmatched. Germline V gene lookup returns CDR1 SEHNR and CDR2 FQNEAQ (reference sequence). The CDR3 consists of 15 residues. Here the CDR3 DNA reads TGTGCCAGCACCGCGGGGGGAGTAGCGGAAGATACGCAGTATTTT. Its translation: CASTAGGVAEDTQYF.

This clonotype was observed many times. This rearrangement joins TRBV4-1 to TRBJ2-1; perhaps TRBD1 as D (5 bases). Germline V gives CDR1 MGHRA, CDR2 YSYEKL. The CDR3 totals 12 residues. The V end was cut by 0 bases, the J end by 10 bases, with 7 bases between. The CDR3 region is CASSQDQGEQFF. The CDR3 DNA is TGCGCCAGCAGCCAAGACCAGGGCGAGCAGTTCTTC.

J is TRBJ1-6 and V is TRBV6-4; maybe TRBD1 (6 bases). The CDR3 is 14 residues long. Trimming pared 6 bases from V and 7 bases from J, leaving 13 bases between. The V gene's germline CDR1 is MRHNA and CDR2 SNTAGT. The CDR3 here is CASRGGNWNSPLHF. As DNA, the CDR3 is TGTGCCAGCAGAGGGGGTAATTGGAATTCACCCCTCCACTTT.

This clonotype showed up many times. V is TRBV5-8 and J is TRBJ2-3; 7 nucleotides align to TRBD1. The CDR3 is 14 amino acids. V was clipped by 4 bases and J by 4 bases; unmatched bases: 6. The germline V gene has CDR1 SGHTS and CDR2 YDEGEE. The DNA for the CDR3 is TGTGCCAGCAGCCCCATAAGGGGGCCAGATACGCAGTATTTT. Translating it yields CASSPIRGPDTQYF. Complete variable domain (other parts from reference TRBV5-8 and TRBJ2-3): EAGVTQSPTHLIKTRGQQATLRCSPISGHTSVYWYQQALGLGLQFLLWYDEGEERNRGNFPPRFSGRQFPNYSSELNVNALELEDSALYLCASSPIRGPDTQYFGPGTRLTVL.

This clonotype was observed a few times. The chain links TRBV5-1 to TRBJ2-1; no clear D. This CDR3 has 16 residues. Germline CDR1 and CDR2: SGHRS and YFSETQ. V was shortened by 4 bases and J by 1 base, with 15 bases between the two germline ends. DNA of the CDR3: TGCGCCAGCAGCCCGTACCAGGCGGCTTCCTACAATGAGCAGTTCTTC. It translates to CASSPYQAASYNEQFF.

The chain joins TRBV20-1 to TRBJ1-5; 10 bases agree with TRBD1. Germline V lookup: CDR1 DFQATT, CDR2 SNEGSKA (reference sequence). The CDR3 totals 14 residues. Trimming removed 1 base from V and 6 bases from J; junction bases left unmatched: 3. Written as DNA, the CDR3 is TGCAGTGCTAGAGGAGACAGGGGGCTTCAGCCCCAGCATTTT. It encodes CSARGDRGLQPQHF.

This clonotype was seen ten or more times. The chain carries TRBV4-1 and TRBJ2-1; the D is unclear. V gave up 0 bases and J gave up 4 bases, with 10 bases separating them. This CDR3 is built from 15 residues. Per germline, CDR1 MGHRA and CDR2 YSYEKL. The CDR3 nucleotides are TGCGCCAGCAGCCAAGAACTCCGGCGGTACAATGAGCAGTTCTTC. This encodes CASSQELRRYNEQFF.

In its sample, this clonotype was seen many times. The V call is TRBV7-9, the J call TRBJ1-1; tentatively, D is TRBD1 (5 bases). V lost 4 bases, J lost 2 bases, and 11 bases lay in between. The CDR3 runs to 14 residues. Germline-derived CDR1 and CDR2 are SEHNR and FQNEAQ (reference sequence). CDR3 in amino acids: CASSSQGGNTEAFF. Here the CDR3 DNA reads TGTGCCAGCAGCTCGCAGGGAGGAAACACTGAAGCTTTCTTT.

This clonotype was seen repeatedly, ten times or more. The J gene is TRBJ2-7, the V gene TRBV9, with D hard to call. The CDR3 length is 15 residues. The V end was cut by 0 bases, the J end by 3 bases, with 13 bases between. CDR1 SGDLS and CDR2 YYNGEE come from the germline V gene. CDR3 region: CASSVGLDQDYEQYF. The CDR3 DNA follows: TGTGCCAGCAGCGTAGGCTTGGATCAAGACTACGAGCAGTACTTC.

The sample holds a few counts of this clonotype. The J gene is TRBJ2-1, the V gene TRBV20-1; a possible D gene is TRBD2 (5 bases). V was clipped by 4 bases and J by 3 bases, with 16 bases between them. The germline V gene encodes CDR1 DFQATT and CDR2 SNEGSKA (reference sequence). This CDR3 region has 15 residues. This CDR3 reads CSATNGAAGYNEQFF. The CDR3 DNA is TGCAGTGCTACCAATGGAGCGGCCGGCTACAATGAGCAGTTCTTC.

The V and J genes are TRBV3-1 and TRBJ1-5; possible D gene TRBD1, 6 bases. Trimming took off 2 bases at V and 5 bases at J, with 10 bases between the two ends. The V gene's germline CDR1 is LGHDT and CDR2 YNNKEL (reference sequence). The CDR3 sequence is 14 residues long. This CDR3 reads CASSQMGGDQPQHF. The CDR3 nucleotides read TGTGCCAGCAGCCAAATGGGGGGCGATCAGCCCCAGCATTTT.

This clonotype was found a few times. The V and J genes are TRBV20-1 and TRBJ2-5; the D is unclear. The germline CDR1 and CDR2 sequences are DFQATT and SNEGSKA (reference sequence). The length of the CDR3 is 11 residues. V was cut by 6 bases and J by 5 bases, with 10 bases left in between. CDR3 sequence: CSARNLETQYF. Written as DNA, the CDR3 is TGCAGTGCGAGAAATTTGGAGACCCAGTACTTC.

Many counts were recorded for this clonotype. The chain recombines TRBV12-3 or TRBV12-4 with TRBJ2-7; 7 bases are shared with TRBD2. The CDR3 is 12 residues long. After removal of 8 bases from V and 9 bases from J, the junction contained 10 bases not matched to a gene. The CDR3 DNA sequence: TGTGCCAGCGGAACTAGAACGGGGGGGCAGTACTTC. This translates into CASGTRTGGQYF.

This clonotype has at least ten counts. The chain recombines TRBV4-1 with TRBJ1-2; 8 bases map to TRBD1. Germline CDR1 is MGHRA and CDR2 is YSYEKL. J gave up 4 bases and V 1 base, and 8 bases lay outside the gene matches. This CDR3 is 16 amino acids long. CDR3 amino acids: CASSQGSGQGGYGYTF. In nucleotides, the CDR3 is TGCGCCAGCAGCCAAGGGAGCGGACAGGGAGGCTATGGCTACACCTTC.

The table lists this clonotype with many counts. The chain couples TRBV11-1 to TRBJ2-3; TRBD1 matches at 7 bases. Per the germline V gene, CDR1 is SGHAT and CDR2 is FQDESV (reference sequence). With V trimmed by 4 bases and J by 2 bases, 21 bases remained unmatched. This CDR3 has 20 residues. The CDR3 coding sequence is TGTGCCAGCAGCTCGGAGACCCCGGGACAGCCCTTTCTAGCCACAGATACGCAGTATTTT. Its translation: CASSSETPGQPFLATDTQYF. The full variable domain, its missing parts supplied by reference TRBV11-1 and TRBJ2-3, is EAEVAQSPRYKITEKSQAVAFWCDPISGHATLYWYRQILGQGPELLVQFQDESVVDDSQLPKDRFSAERLKGVDSTLKIQPAELGDSAMYLCASSSETPGQPFLATDTQYFGPGTRLTVL.

Many counts were recorded for this clonotype. J is TRBJ2-1 and V is TRBV28; no clear D gene. Germline-derived CDR1 and CDR2 are MDHEN and SYDVKM. The CDR3 is 18 amino acids. V was pared by 3 bases and J by 1 base, with 19 bases between. The CDR3 reads CASSFPILSPLSYNEQFF. In nucleotides, the CDR3 is TGTGCCAGCAGTTTCCCAATACTATCGCCCCTTTCCTACAATGAGCAGTTCTTC.

This clonotype was counted ten times or more. This chain connects TRBV20-1 to TRBJ1-1; tentative D call: TRBD1 (5 bases). V was cut by 0 bases and J by 6 bases, with 11 bases left in between. The CDR3 runs 13 residues. The V gene's germline CDR1 is DFQATT and CDR2 SNEGSKA (reference sequence). The CDR3 reads CSAREPGRPEAFF. The CDR3 DNA is TGCAGTGCTAGAGAACCAGGGAGGCCTGAAGCTTTCTTT.

This clonotype has just a few counts. At one end, the junction sequence differs from germline, possibly due to a read error. This CDR3 is CASKGGLVPTNTQYF. The CDR3 nucleotides read TGTGCCAGCAAAGGCGGGCTTGTCCCCACAAATACGCAGTATTTT. The chain links TRBV28 to TRBJ2-3; D may be TRBD2 (5 bases). The CDR3 totals 15 residues. The V gene's germline CDR1 is MDHEN and CDR2 SYDVKM.

This clonotype was seen many times. The V call is TRBV5-1, the J call TRBJ2-1, with D perhaps matching TRBD2 (6 bases). The CDR3 contains 16 residues. Per the germline V gene, CDR1 is SGHRS and CDR2 is YFSETQ. Deletions cut 0 bases from V and 6 bases from J, with 16 bases between. The CDR3 here is CASSLGAGSVGNEQFF. CDR3 in DNA: TGCGCCAGCAGCTTGGGCGCGGGGTCCGTTGGCAATGAGCAGTTCTTC.

This clonotype was counted ten times or more. V gene TRBV7-9 combines with J gene TRBJ1-2, with D hard to call. Germline CDR1 is SEHNR and CDR2 is FQNEAQ (reference sequence). The CDR3 has 12 residues. Trimming removed 2 bases from V and 0 bases from J, with 1 base in between. Here the CDR3 DNA reads TGTGCCAGCAGCTTATCTAACTATGGCTACACCTTC. Translated: CASSLSNYGYTF.

This clonotype appeared many times. The CDR3 DNA reads TGTGCCAGCAGTGATCAGGGGACGAACACCGGGGAGCTGTTTTTT. Translation: CASSDQGTNTGELFF. The chain links TRBV6-1 to TRBJ2-2; D may be TRBD1 (6 bases). CDR1 and CDR2 from the germline V gene are MNHNS and SASEGT. V was pared by 3 bases and J by 0 bases, with 8 bases between. CDR3 length: 15 residues.

This clonotype was found a few times. V and J are TRBV10-2 and TRBJ2-3; 9 positions match TRBD2. Germline CDR1 and CDR2: WSHSY and SAAADI. V shed 7 bases and J 2 bases; nucleotides not matched to a gene: 4. The CDR3 has 14 amino acids. As DNA, the CDR3 is TGCGCCAGCACCGCTAGCGGGATCACAGATACGCAGTATTTT. Translation: CASTASGITDTQYF.

V usage is TRBV6-6 and J usage is TRBJ1-2; 9 positions match TRBD1. The CDR3 runs to 12 residues. V lost 8 bases and J lost 4; bases outside the gene matches: 2. CDR1 MNHNY and CDR2 SVGAGI come from the germline V gene (reference sequence). The CDR3 reads CASRQGGYGYTF. The CDR3 coding sequence is TGTGCCAGCCGACAGGGGGGCTATGGCTACACCTTC.

The rearrangement uses TRBV7-7 and TRBJ2-1, with 9 bases identical to TRBD2. CDR3 size: 20 residues. The J segment lost 7 bases and the V segment lost 2 bases, leaving 21 bases of the junction unmatched. Germline values: CDR1 SSHAT, CDR2 FNYEAQ (reference sequence). The CDR3 loop reads CASSLKVVAGVPRPGNEQFF. CDR3 nucleotides: TGTGCCAGCAGCTTAAAGGTTGTAGCGGGAGTCCCAAGGCCGGGTAATGAGCAGTTCTTC.

CDR3 sequence reads: CATSSGQGPQHF. In DNA form, the CDR3 reads TGTGCCACCAGCAGTGGCCAAGGGCCCCAGCATTTT. The rearrangement uses TRBV15 and TRBJ1-5; D uncertain. CDR3 length equals 12 residues. Trimming removed 3 bases from V and 9 bases from J, with 9 bases in between. Germline V gene sequence: CDR1 LNHNV, CDR2 YYDKDF (reference sequence).

This clonotype showed up many times. The CDR3 reads CATSEGLAGGYEQYF. The CDR3 region has the DNA TGTGCCACCAGTGAGGGTCTAGCGGGAGGCTACGAGCAGTACTTC. The J gene is TRBJ2-7, the V gene TRBV24-1, with TRBD2 identical over 11 bases. The CDR3 contains 15 residues. Germline values: CDR1 KGHDR, CDR2 SFDVKD. Unmatched junction bases numbered 4, after V lost 4 bases and J lost 3 bases.

CDR3 sequence reads: CASSYTSGSSYEQYF. CDR3 nucleotides: TGCGCCAGCAGCTACACTAGCGGGAGCTCCTACGAGCAGTACTTC. V usage is TRBV5-1 and J usage is TRBJ2-7, with TRBD2 matching over 11 bases. Germline-derived CDR1 and CDR2 are SGHRS and YFSETQ. The V and J ends lost 3 bases and 0 bases, in that order; junction bases with no gene match: 2. This CDR3 region has 15 residues.

This chain connects TRBV4-1 to TRBJ2-7; 9 positions match TRBD1. Germline V gene sequence: CDR1 MGHRA, CDR2 YSYEKL. CDR3 size: 15 residues. V lost 1 base, J lost 1 base, and 2 bases stayed unmatched. CDR3 loop: CASSQAGTGSYEQYF. The CDR3 DNA reads TGCGCCAGCAGCCAAGCCGGGACAGGGTCCTACGAGCAGTACTTC.

This clonotype was observed at least ten times. The V gene is TRBV5-1, the J gene TRBJ2-5; tentatively, D is TRBD2 (5 bases). V dropped 1 base and J dropped 0 bases, with 13 bases sitting between them. CDR1 and CDR2 (germline): SGHRS, YFSETQ. CDR3 size: 16 residues. CDR3 loop: CASSLTGIADQETQYF. Written as DNA, the CDR3 is TGCGCCAGCAGCTTGACGGGGATCGCGGACCAAGAGACCCAGTACTTC. The whole variable domain, remainder taken from reference TRBV5-1 and TRBJ2-5, is KAGVTQTPRYLIKTRGQQVTLSCSPISGHRSVSWYQQTPGQGLQFLFEYFSETQRNKGNFPGRFSGRQFSNSRSEMNVSTLELGDSALYLCASSLTGIADQETQYFGPGTRLLVL.